This TCR beta chain was sequenced in a study of blood T cells in healthy people across ages. Study summary: Template-switching capture recovered about one barcoded beta molecule per two T cells.

As to this clonotype: Its cognate antigen is unknown.

Study results and caveats: Long-lived donors had more naive CD4+ cells and higher diversity than aged donors.

This CDR3 has 16 residues. In germline, CDR1 is MNHEY, CDR2 SMNVEV (reference sequence). V gave up 4 bases and J gave up 3 bases; unmatched junction bases: 5. A second PCR of about 6 to 12 cycles used a sample-barcoded 5' primer and a J-beta primer mix. Samples each returned at least 2.5 million CDR3-containing paired-end reads. TCRdb itself ran the 5' RACE reads through MiXCR, one entry per CDR3 protein. In the table there are fewer than 800,000 distinct CDR3 sequences, 32% of which are singletons. The source material was blood. The chain uses TRBV27 and TRBJ2-2; 10 nucleotides match TRBD1. This clonotype was sampled from a woman of 80 years or more in good health. The chain's CDR3 is CASSSTGTGDTGELFF. CDR3 DNA: TGTGCCAGCAGTTCCACCGGGACAGGGGACACCGGGGAGCTGTTTTTT.